This TCR beta chain was captured in a study of cytomegalovirus exposure and HLA in healthy donors (dated 2017 in TCRdb). Study-wide context: In an earlier analysis of around 540 of the donors, around 290 Gb of sequence data and 90 million to 120 million unique TCR beta sequences from about 190 million T cells were reported. The study was designed to test whether signatures of past pathogen exposure could be identified by cataloging public T cell receptors. A later analysis re-analyzed previously published TCR beta repertoires from hundreds of donors and added high-resolution HLA genotyping to study TCR occurrence patterns. Typing coverage differed by locus: A, B, C, DRB1 and DQB1 were typed in roughly 620-630 donors, DQA1 in about 550, DPA1 in around 600, and DPB1 in roughly 470. A later genetic analysis took genome-wide SNP genotypes for about 55% of the roughly 670 donors and used that subset as a discovery cohort. In an earlier analysis of 587 of the donors, high-throughput TCR beta sequencing was used to judge whether each TCR beta V gene segment behaved as functional or pseudogenic. Rather than using new phenotypic data, the later analysis identified candidate immune exposures from TCR beta sequences and from how often those sequences occurred across donors. Besides the first cohort of 666 subjects, a separate validation cohort made up of around 120 different subjects was used. Across under 500 genotyped donors of the cohort, an average of about 200,000 unique TCR beta nucleotide sequences per donor were sequenced, and roughly 20% of those sequences were non-productive. All discovery cohort repertoires had been generated on a single sequencing platform. Class I and class II HLA loci were covered by the typing at four-digit resolution. An early release that covered roughly 600 HLA-typed donors contained about 300 gigabases of sequencing data and roughly 84 million unique TCR sequences. The study used immunosequencing to profile the T cell repertoires of approximately 640 subjects and linked those repertoires to cytomegalovirus serostatus. The study combined high-throughput TCR immunosequencing, statistical association of individual TCRs with disease status, and machine learning to predict cytomegalovirus infection status. Among the roughly 400 genotyped donors, around 81% belonged to the genetic ancestry cluster associated with self-reported Caucasian donors. Donor age, sex, ethnicity and CMV serostatus were compiled together with the repertoire data. Four to six DR-DQ haplotypes were handled as single units for association and clustering, since linkage in the cohort was strong.

The cohort consisted of fewer than 700 healthy bone marrow donors. Cohort members were all nominally healthy when sampled, although unrecorded immune exposures were likely present. The donor tested CMV seropositive, placing the donor among the approximately 290 seropositive members of the cohort. A peripheral blood sample was collected from each donor, and TCR beta sequencing was performed on peripheral blood mononuclear cells. Genomic DNA was extracted from the blood cell samples with the Qiagen DNeasy Blood Extraction Kit. This clone was seen ten or more times. The clone's antigen remains unknown. No base qualities exist here, and no much larger clone lies one base off it. Findings and caveats that apply to the study as a whole: Because some donors lacked HLA typing at each locus, the association tests relied only on the typed subset. In a later analysis, the rate of TCR association differed among HLA loci, with DRB1 alleles having the most associated TCRs and HLA-C alleles having the fewest. The authors suggested that the approach could potentially be generalized to other disease states and immunological phenotypes. According to a later analysis, parvovirus B19, influenza, CMV and Epstein-Barr virus appeared linked to several top co-occurrence clusters. In vitro tests confirmed that a few of the cytomegalovirus-associated TCR beta chains recognize cytomegalovirus antigens. The cohort was sequenced for TCR beta chains only, and without alpha or paired-chain data the features that could be detected were limited. The only immune exposure information available for the cohort was CMV serostatus. Assigning TCR associations to individual alleles was difficult when HLA alleles, especially DR and DQ, strongly co-occurred. In a later analysis, most CMV-associated TCR beta chains were found to appear HLA-restricted, with HLA associations seemingly driven largely by CMV exposure. In a later analysis, HLA-associated TCR beta chains showed more clonal expansion and lower generation probabilities than non-associated chains that were equally common. A later analysis associated about 17,000 TCR beta sequences with specific HLA alleles at a false discovery rate of 0.05. Presence/absence analyses assumed roughly uniform sequencing depth across donors, an assumption that may not hold. Linkage disequilibrium might explain the correlated functional status among segregating V segments, but an unknown experimental factor could not be ruled out. The classifier was reported to diagnose cytomegalovirus status with high specificity and sensitivity in both the original cohort and the validation cohort. Because counts were too low, some 17 rarely observed V segments, including chromosome 9 orphons, were excluded from the earlier analysis of 587 of the donors. A further reported finding was that TCR beta sequences accurately predicted the HLA-A and HLA-B alleles for most subjects in the first cohort. While some public TCRs were present in many individuals, most TCR sequences turned up only very rarely across donors. Some IMGT-functional V segments, including TRBV6-2 and TRBV6-3, could not be told apart with the 87-base-pair reads, so those segments were excluded. Compared with the roughly 600-donor mean, donors in an Asian-associated ancestry cluster had fewer N-insertions in productive TCRs, according to a later genetic analysis. In an earlier analysis of under 600 of the donors, most TCR beta V segments were observed in productive rearrangements about 87% or about 30% of the time, broadly matching IMGT annotations. The sequencing pipeline was judged likely to have produced a cluster of highly shared sequence variants as a technical artifact. In a later genetic analysis, a missense DCLRE1C variant was associated with V-gene and J-gene trimming of TCR beta chains, and the association was replicated in an independent cohort. A total of around 150 TCR beta chains were listed by the study as associated with cytomegalovirus.

Library prep was done by the immunoSEQ multiplex PCR assay. A mixture of 60 forward primers for TCR Vbeta segments and 13 reverse primers for TCR Jbeta segments was used in the multiplex PCR. A multiplex PCR assay on genomic DNA amplified the CDR3 region of rearranged TCR beta genes. Amplified TCR beta libraries were sequenced as 87-base-pair reads on the Illumina HiSeq System. The paper's data handling went like this. Across the 700 or so repertoires, a later analysis counted roughly 84 million unique TCR beta chains, approximately 12 million of which were shared by at least two donors. Raw reads were error-corrected and collapsed into unique sequences with a nearest-neighbor algorithm that merged closely related sequences to remove PCR and sequencing errors. Alignment of CDR3 sequences to IMGT reference sequences was used to assign V, D and J gene segments. For a sequence to be retained, a match of at least six nucleotides was required to both a V gene segment and a J gene segment. A rearrangement was called productive if the CDR3 had no stop codons and remained in frame with V and J, and every other rearrangement was called non-productive. CDR3 was defined by IMGT convention, running from the second conserved V-encoded cysteine to the conserved J-encoded phenylalanine. The earlier analysis of about 620 of the donors excluded sequences that lacked an unambiguous match to a single V gene segment. An earlier analysis of a few hundred of the donors called V segments functional above 56.7% productive rearrangements and segregating when the between-donor standard deviation exceeded 5%. To diagnose cytomegalovirus status from the catalog of TCR beta chain sequences, a statistical classification framework was built. In a later analysis, TCR nucleotide sequences were compared against IMGT/GENE-DB human TR gene sequences so that V and J genes could be assigned. A later analysis assigned CDR3 sequences and most-parsimonious VDJ recombination scenarios with the TCRdist pipeline. In a later analysis, every TCR beta chain was defined by the combination of its CDR3 amino acid sequence and its V-gene family, and reads without a unique V-gene family were dropped. A later analysis removed several hundred highly shared, low-generation-probability nucleotide sequences to deal with suspected cross-contamination and a sequencing artifact. A later analysis calculated a clonal expansion index for each public chain from normalized within-repertoire ranks of inferred template counts. Generation probabilities in a later analysis came from a VDJ recombination model fitted to out-of-frame rearrangements, and those results were checked against IGoR. In a later analysis, TCR-TCR, TCR-HLA and TCR-CMV co-occurrence was scored with hypergeometric tests, and a repertoire-size bias correction was applied to TCR pairs. To estimate false discovery rates, a later analysis permuted the HLA or CMV assignments 20 times. In a later analysis, co-occurring TCRs were grouped using DBSCAN, and TCRdist sequence similarity was added for clustering within HLA-allele-positive subsets. Co-occurrence clustering excluded repertoires with fewer than 30,000 or more than 120,000 public chains, plus five with anomalous nucleotide sharing. TCRdb retrieved this table from immuneACCESS and kept in-frame rearrangements only. Not all clones are present; in checked studies, unresolved V genes account for under half, and no reason is known for the remainder. V, J and clone size were drawn from that table, and D and trimming were deduced from the DNA. Counted in this sample were 90,000 to 130,000 clones; roughly 84% of them appeared once. The ten largest clones add up to roughly 6% of the sample.

Relative to germline, V is 6 bases shorter and J is 4 bases shorter, with 6 bases between their ends. The CDR3 starts with the cysteine, ends with the phenylalanine, and has 12 residues. Left in the record is the CDR3 DNA by itself, 36 bases read in frame from the first base. From a lookup of the germline V gene, CDR1 and CDR2 are MDHEN and SYDVKM. The chain is assembled from TRBV28 and TRBJ1-4, with the D gene not confidently named. The receptor was derived from a man aged 30-40 years in good health and CMV-seropositive. Sequencing was performed on PBMCs. The CDR3 reads CASRADNEKLFF. In nucleotide form, the sequence is TGTGCCAGCAGGGCAGATAATGAAAAACTGTTTTTT.